The T cell receptor (beta chain) described here comes from a study of T cell responses to AZD1222 COVID-19 vaccine. Sequencing used immunoSEQ multiplex PCR; TCRdb keeps in-frame clones, though not all of them. The sample has 85,000 to 95,000 clones; around 90% are singletons. This CDR3 is 15 amino acids long. V lost 5 bases and J lost 7; bases outside the gene matches: 6. Germline CDR1 reads PRHDT; CDR2 reads FYEKMQ (reference sequence). V usage is TRBV13 and J usage is TRBJ2-2; TRBD2 matches at 11 bases. The clonotype comes from an adult in good health. Sequences were derived from peripheral blood, sampled on day 0 of AZD1222 vaccination. The CDR3 loop reads CASSPGTSGVGELFF. Here the CDR3 DNA reads TGTGCCAGCAGCCCCGGGACTAGCGGTGTCGGGGAGCTGTTTTTT.